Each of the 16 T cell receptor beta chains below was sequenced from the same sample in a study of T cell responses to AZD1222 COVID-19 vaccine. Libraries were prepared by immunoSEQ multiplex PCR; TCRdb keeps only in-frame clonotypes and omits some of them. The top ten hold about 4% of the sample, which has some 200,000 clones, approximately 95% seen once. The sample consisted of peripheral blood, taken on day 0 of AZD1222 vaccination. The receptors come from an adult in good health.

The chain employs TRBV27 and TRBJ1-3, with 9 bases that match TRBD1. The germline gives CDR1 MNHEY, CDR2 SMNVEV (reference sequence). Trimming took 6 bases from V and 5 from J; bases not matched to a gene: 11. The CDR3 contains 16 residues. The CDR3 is CASSLTGGGYRNTIYF. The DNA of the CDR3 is TGTGCCAGCAGCCTCACAGGGGGCGGTTACAGAAACACCATATATTTT.

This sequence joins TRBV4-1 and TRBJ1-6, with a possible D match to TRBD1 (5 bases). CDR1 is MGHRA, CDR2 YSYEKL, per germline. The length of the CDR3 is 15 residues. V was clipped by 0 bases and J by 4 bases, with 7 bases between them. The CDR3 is CASSQEQAYNSPLHF. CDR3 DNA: TGCGCCAGCAGCCAAGAACAGGCATATAATTCACCCCTCCACTTT.

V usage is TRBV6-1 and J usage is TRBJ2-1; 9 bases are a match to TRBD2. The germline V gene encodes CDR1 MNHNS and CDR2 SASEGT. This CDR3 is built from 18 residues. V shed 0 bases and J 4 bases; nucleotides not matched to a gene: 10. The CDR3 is CASSEAAPFSGSYNEQFF. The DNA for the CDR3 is TGTGCCAGCAGTGAAGCCGCACCTTTTAGCGGGAGTTACAATGAGCAGTTCTTC.

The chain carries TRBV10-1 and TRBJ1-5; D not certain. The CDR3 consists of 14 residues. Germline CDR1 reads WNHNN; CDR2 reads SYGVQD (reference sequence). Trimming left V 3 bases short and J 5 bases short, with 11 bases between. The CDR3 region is CASSDRQVDQPQHF. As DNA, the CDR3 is TGCGCCAGCAGTGACCGCCAGGTTGATCAGCCCCAGCATTTT.

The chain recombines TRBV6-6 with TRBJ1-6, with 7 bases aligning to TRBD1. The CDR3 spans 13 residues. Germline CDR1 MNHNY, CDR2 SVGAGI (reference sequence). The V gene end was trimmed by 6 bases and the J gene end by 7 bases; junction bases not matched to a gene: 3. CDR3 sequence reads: CASRGDSNSPLHF. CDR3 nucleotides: TGTGCCAGCAGGGGGGACAGCAATTCACCCCTCCACTTT.

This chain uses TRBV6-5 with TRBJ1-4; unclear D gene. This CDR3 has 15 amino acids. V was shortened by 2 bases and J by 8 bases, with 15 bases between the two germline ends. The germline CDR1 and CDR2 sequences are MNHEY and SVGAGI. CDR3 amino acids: CASSYRGLPSEKLFF. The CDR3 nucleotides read TGTGCCAGCAGTTACCGAGGGCTTCCATCGGAAAAACTGTTTTTT.

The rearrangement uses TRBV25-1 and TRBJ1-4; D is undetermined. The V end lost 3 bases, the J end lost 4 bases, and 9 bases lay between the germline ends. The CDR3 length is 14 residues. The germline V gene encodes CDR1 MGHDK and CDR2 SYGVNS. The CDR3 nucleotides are TGTGCCAGCAGTGATTGGGTTGGTAATGAAAAACTGTTTTTT. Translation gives CASSDWVGNEKLFF.

In DNA form, the CDR3 reads TGTGCCAGCAGCTTAGAATCTGCGACAGGGGGTTTTTCCTACGAGCAGTACTTC. Protein product: CASSLESATGGFSYEQYF. The chain uses TRBV11-3 and TRBJ2-7; 9 bases are a match to TRBD1. The germline V gene has CDR1 SGHNT and CDR2 YENEEA. The CDR3 is made up of 18 amino acids. V shed 0 bases, J shed 1 base, and the junction held 10 bases outside the gene matches.

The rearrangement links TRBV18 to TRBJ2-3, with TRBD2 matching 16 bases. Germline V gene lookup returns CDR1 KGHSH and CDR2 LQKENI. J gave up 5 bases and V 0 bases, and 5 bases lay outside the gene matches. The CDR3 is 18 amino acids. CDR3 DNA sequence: TGTGCCAGCTCACCACCGGGACTAGCGGGAGGGCGAGGAGATACGCAGTATTTT. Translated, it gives CASSPPGLAGGRGDTQYF.

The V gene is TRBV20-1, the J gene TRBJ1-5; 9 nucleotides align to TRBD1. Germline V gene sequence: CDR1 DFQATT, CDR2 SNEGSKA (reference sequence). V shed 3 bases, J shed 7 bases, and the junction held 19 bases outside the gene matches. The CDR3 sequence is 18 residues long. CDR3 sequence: CSASKSALPGQGGQPQHF. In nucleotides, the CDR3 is TGCAGTGCTAGTAAATCAGCATTACCGGGACAGGGCGGCCAGCCCCAGCATTTT.

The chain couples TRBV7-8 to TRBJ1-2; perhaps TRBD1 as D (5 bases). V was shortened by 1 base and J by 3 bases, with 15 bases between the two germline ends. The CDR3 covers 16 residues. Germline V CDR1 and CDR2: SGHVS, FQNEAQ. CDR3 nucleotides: TGTGCCAGCAGCTTAGGGACGAGGGGACGGGACTATGGCTACACCTTC. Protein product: CASSLGTRGRDYGYTF.

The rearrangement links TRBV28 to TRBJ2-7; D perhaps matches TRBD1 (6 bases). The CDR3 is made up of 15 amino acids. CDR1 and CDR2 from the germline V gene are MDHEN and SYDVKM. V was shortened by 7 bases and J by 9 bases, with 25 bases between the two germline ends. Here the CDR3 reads CASTLTGKDWFSQYF. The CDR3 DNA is TGTGCCAGCACCTTAACAGGGAAGGATTGGTTCTCGCAGTACTTC.

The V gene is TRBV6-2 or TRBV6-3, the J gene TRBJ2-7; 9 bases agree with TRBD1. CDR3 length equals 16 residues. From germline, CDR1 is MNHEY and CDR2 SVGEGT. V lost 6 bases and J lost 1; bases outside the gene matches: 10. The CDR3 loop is CASSLQTGGQSYEQYF. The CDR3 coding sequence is TGTGCCAGCAGCCTCCAAACAGGGGGCCAGTCCTACGAGCAGTACTTC.

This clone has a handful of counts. Here the CDR3 DNA reads TGTGCCAGTAGTCTCCAGGGGGCTGTTCGAAGTGGTTCACCCCTCCACTTT. Protein product: CASSLQGAVRSGSPLHF. This chain connects TRBV19 to TRBJ1-6, with TRBD1 matching 8 bases. This CDR3 comprises 17 residues. V lost 5 bases to trimming and J lost 9 bases; unmatched junction nucleotides: 15. Germline CDR1 is LNHDA and CDR2 is SQIVND (reference sequence).

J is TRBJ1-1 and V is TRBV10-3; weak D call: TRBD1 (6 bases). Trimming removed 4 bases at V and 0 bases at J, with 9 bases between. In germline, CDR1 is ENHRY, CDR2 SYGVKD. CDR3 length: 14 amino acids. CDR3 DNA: TGTGCCATCAGTGGGCAGGGGTTGAACACTGAAGCTTTCTTT. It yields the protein CAISGQGLNTEAFF.

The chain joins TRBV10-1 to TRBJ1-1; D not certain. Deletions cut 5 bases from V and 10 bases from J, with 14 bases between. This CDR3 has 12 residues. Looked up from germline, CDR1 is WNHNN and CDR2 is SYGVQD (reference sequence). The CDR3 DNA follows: TGCGCCAGCAGTAGAACTTGGACGGGAGCTTTCTTT. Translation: CASSRTWTGAFF.